The T cell receptor beta chain described here comes from a study of blood T cell repertoires in COVID-19. In assigning cohorts, the study relied on participant-reported clinical history. As handled by the study authors: Nucleated cell number was recorded as an estimate derived from reference gene primer amplification. Sequencing was performed with immunoSEQ multiplex PCR; in TCRdb, only in-frame clones are kept and a portion is missing. The V and J calls and the clone size are those of that table, but D and trimming were determined from the DNA. Of hundreds of thousands of clones listed, 85% to 90% are singletons. CDR1 is SGDLS, CDR2 YYNGEE, per germline. The ends were cut back, 3 bases at V and 9 bases at J, with 7 bases in the middle. The CDR3 is made up of 12 amino acids.

The chain joins TRBV9 to TRBJ1-6; D not resolved. The TCR originated in a man between 18 and 35 years old who had recovered from COVID-19. The specimen was PBMCs or T cells enriched from blood (not recorded which). DNA of the CDR3: TGTGCCAGCAGCGGGAGGGTTTCACCCCTCCACTTT. It yields the protein CASSGRVSPLHF.